The present T cell receptor beta chain was sequenced within a study of T cell responses to AZD1222 COVID-19 vaccine. Notes on the study in general: The study found Spike-specific TCR breadth and depth rose after two AZD1222 doses.

Notes on this clone: Its antigen is unknown.

Method: immunoSEQ multiplex PCR; TCRdb's copy keeps in-frame clones and lacks some. The sample includes 200,000 to 250,000 clones, roughly 94% of them seen just once. The CDR3 length is 11 residues. The V gene's germline CDR1 is MDHEN and CDR2 SYDVKM. The V and J ends lost 6 bases and 9 bases respectively, with 12 bases between them. The material was peripheral blood, obtained 28 days after the second dose of the MenACWY control vaccine. The chain links TRBV28 to TRBJ2-7, with D unresolved. The TCR comes from an adult who received the MenACWY meningococcal vaccine as a control. The CDR3 spells CASSLGSAQYF. CDR3 coding DNA: TGTGCCAGCAGCTTGGGAAGCGCGCAGTACTTC.